What follows are 20 T cell receptor beta chains derived from one specimen sequenced in a study of graft-versus-host responses after intestinal transplantation. Their specific antigens are unknown. Method: immunoSEQ multiplex PCR; TCRdb's copy keeps in-frame clones and lacks some. The table lists around 130,000 clones, around nine tenths of them singletons. Material: unstimulated CD4+ T cells sorted from spleen or lymph node cells, obtained before intestinal transplant. The receptors here all came from a human donor who received an intestinal transplant.

J is TRBJ1-1 and V is TRBV6-1; D remains ambiguous. This CDR3 has 13 residues. V shed 7 bases and J shed 2 bases, with 11 bases lying between them. The germline V gene has CDR1 MNHNS and CDR2 SASEGT. CDR3 loop: CASIRDLNTEAFF. In nucleotides, the CDR3 is TGTGCCAGCATCAGAGACTTAAACACTGAAGCTTTCTTT.

This clone was detected a few times. The chain employs TRBV7-2 and TRBJ2-7; D not certain. V lost 5 bases and J lost 2, with 13 bases in between. CDR1 is SGHTA and CDR2 is FQGNSA in the germline V gene. CDR3 length equals 14 residues. CDR3 sequence reads: CASSLDTRAYEQYF. The CDR3, as DNA: TGTGCCAGCAGCCTCGACACCCGGGCCTACGAGCAGTACTTC. The whole variable domain, remainder taken from reference TRBV7-2 and TRBJ2-7, is GAGVSQSPSNKVTEKGKDVELRCDPISGHTALYWYRQSLGQGLEFLIYFQGNSAPDKSGLPSDRFSAERTGGSVSTLTIQRTQQEDSAVYLCASSLDTRAYEQYFGPGTRLTVT.

This chain connects TRBV2 to TRBJ2-7; no definite D call. The CDR3 length is 11 residues. The V end was cut by 6 bases, the J end by 3 bases, with 6 bases between. Germline CDR1 and CDR2: SNHLY and FYNNEI. The CDR3 DNA reads as TGTGCCAGCAGCTTACTCTACGAGCAGTACTTC. Encoded protein: CASSLLYEQYF.

V is TRBV9 and J is TRBJ1-2; D unclear. This CDR3 contains 12 residues. With 1 base removed from V and 8 bases from J, the gap between germline ends came to 9 bases. Germline CDR1 and CDR2: SGDLS and YYNGEE. CDR3 DNA: TGTGCCAGCAGCGTATTAGAGGGCGGCTACACCTTC. This encodes CASSVLEGGYTF. Full variable domain (rest looked up from reference TRBV9 and TRBJ1-2): DSGVTQTPKHLITATGQRVTLRCSPRSGDLSVYWYQQSLDQGLQFLIQYYNGEERAKGNILERFSAQQFPDLHSELNLSSLELGDSALYFCASSVLEGGYTFGSGTRLTVV.

The V and J genes are TRBV7-9 and TRBJ1-3; D is unresolved. V dropped 5 bases and J dropped 0 bases, with 17 bases sitting between them. The CDR3 sequence is 17 residues long. CDR1 SEHNR and CDR2 FQNEAQ come from the germline V gene (reference sequence). CDR3 region: CASSAAGSPLSGNTIYF. CDR3 in DNA: TGTGCCAGCAGCGCCGCCGGGAGCCCACTCTCTGGAAACACCATATATTTT.

This chain links TRBV6-1 with TRBJ2-5; the match to TRBD2 covers 11 bases. V was clipped by 1 base and J by 2 bases; unmatched bases: 12. Per germline, CDR1 MNHNS and CDR2 SASEGT. The CDR3 sequence is 19 residues long. The CDR3 coding sequence is TGTGCCAGCAGTGAAGAAAGAGGGCTAGCGGGGGGAATGCAAGAGACCCAGTACTTC. As protein: CASSEERGLAGGMQETQYF.

The chain recombines TRBV6-5 with TRBJ1-3; no clear D. This CDR3 is 13 amino acids long. With 0 bases removed from V and 2 bases from J, the gap between germline ends came to 2 bases. CDR1 and CDR2 (germline): MNHEY, SVGAGI. The CDR3 sequence: CASSYSTGNTIYF. As DNA, the CDR3 is TGTGCCAGCAGTTACTCGACTGGAAACACCATATATTTT.

The chain couples TRBV19 to TRBJ2-5, with unresolved D. The CDR3 sequence is 11 residues long. CDR1 and CDR2 from the germline V gene are LNHDA and SQIVND (reference sequence). V shed 4 bases and J shed 2 bases, with 2 bases lying between them. The CDR3 protein is CASSTQETQYF. The CDR3 DNA sequence: TGTGCCAGTAGTACTCAAGAGACCCAGTACTTC.

This chain uses TRBV6-5 with TRBJ2-5; no firm D call. The length of the CDR3 is 14 residues. The germline gives CDR1 MNHEY, CDR2 SVGAGI. With 2 bases removed from V and 0 bases from J, the gap between germline ends came to 7 bases. CDR3: CASSYLAHQETQYF. The DNA for the CDR3 is TGTGCCAGCAGTTACCTGGCGCACCAAGAGACCCAGTACTTC.

This clone occurred a few times. The rearrangement joins TRBV9 to TRBJ1-6; possible D gene TRBD1, 5 bases. This CDR3 contains 14 residues. V lost 2 bases to trimming and J lost 7 bases, with 10 bases between them. Germline V gene data show CDR1 as SGDLS and CDR2 as YYNGEE. CDR3 amino acids: CASSVLDTNSPLHF. The CDR3 nucleotides are TGTGCCAGCAGCGTTTTGGACACCAATTCACCCCTCCACTTT.

The rearrangement uses TRBV5-6 and TRBJ1-2, with TRBD1 identical over 7 bases. Per the germline V gene, CDR1 is SGHDT and CDR2 is YYEEEE. The ends lost 6 bases at V and 6 bases at J; junction bases unmatched: 11. The CDR3 contains 14 residues. The CDR3: CASTYRQGVDGYTF. For the CDR3, the DNA is TGTGCCAGCACCTATAGACAGGGAGTGGATGGCTACACCTTC. Combining the CDR3 with reference TRBV5-6 and TRBJ1-2 gives the whole variable domain DAGVTQSPTHLIKTRGQQVTLRCSPKSGHDTVSWYQQALGQGPQFIFQYYEEEERQRGNFPDRFSGHQFPNYSSELNVNALLLGDSALYLCASTYRQGVDGYTFGSGTRLTVV.

This clone was picked up one time. V and J are TRBV5-4 and TRBJ2-1; the D is unclear. Germline V gene lookup returns CDR1 SGHNT and CDR2 YYREEE (reference sequence). CDR3 length: 15 amino acids. V lost 2 bases, J lost 6 bases, and 15 bases lay in between. The CDR3 sequence: CASSLSIKTSNEQFF. CDR3 sequence (DNA): TGTGCCAGCAGCTTAAGTATTAAGACCAGCAATGAGCAGTTCTTC. The whole variable domain, remainder taken from reference TRBV5-4 and TRBJ2-1, is ETGVTQSPTHLIKTRGQQVTLRCSSQSGHNTVSWYQQALGQGPQFIFQYYREEENGRGNFPPRFSGLQFPNYSSELNVNALELDDSALYLCASSLSIKTSNEQFFGPGTRLTVL.

CDR3 sequence reads: CASSSRLAGARQQYF. CDR3 nucleotides: TGTGCCAGCAGCTCCCGACTAGCGGGGGCCAGGCAGCAGTACTTC. The chain uses TRBV21-1 and TRBJ2-7; the table's TRBD2 call for D was not verified on the DNA. TRBV21-1 is termed a pseudogene. This CDR3 region has 15 residues.

The gene calls are TRBV30 and TRBJ1-2; TRBD1 matches 7 bases. CDR1 and CDR2 (germline): GTSNPN, SVGIG (reference sequence). V shed 3 bases, J shed 3 bases, and the junction held 4 bases outside the gene matches. The CDR3 runs 13 residues. The CDR3 loop reads CAWSYDRDYGYTF. The CDR3 region has the DNA TGTGCCTGGAGCTATGACAGGGACTATGGCTACACCTTC.

The chain couples TRBV7-2 to TRBJ2-3; possibly TRBD1 for D (5 bases). V was shortened by 1 base and J by 4 bases, with 6 bases between the two germline ends. This CDR3 comprises 13 residues. Germline V CDR1 and CDR2: SGHTA, FQGNSA. DNA of the CDR3: TGTGCCAGCAGCTTAGTAGGGGCAGATACGCAGTATTTT. Translating gives CASSLVGADTQYF.

The chain joins TRBV5-1 to TRBJ2-7; 7 bases are shared with TRBD1. Germline CDR1 SGHRS, CDR2 YFSETQ. Trimming took 7 bases from V and 3 from J; bases not matched to a gene: 13. This CDR3 spans 15 amino acids. The CDR3: CASGSGDSSFYEQYF. CDR3 coding DNA: TGCGCCAGCGGGTCAGGGGACAGCTCTTTCTACGAGCAGTACTTC.

This clone appeared once. This rearrangement joins TRBV5-4 to TRBJ2-1; TRBD2 aligns across 8 bases. The length of the CDR3 is 15 residues. CDR1 and CDR2 (germline): SGHNT, YYREEE (reference sequence). V lost 5 bases to trimming and J lost 7 bases; unmatched junction nucleotides: 11. CDR3 sequence: CASSSGGPRANEQFF. The DNA of the CDR3 is TGTGCCAGCAGTTCGGGGGGGCCCCGGGCGAATGAGCAGTTCTTC. The full variable domain, rest sourced from reference TRBV5-4 and TRBJ2-1, is ETGVTQSPTHLIKTRGQQVTLRCSSQSGHNTVSWYQQALGQGPQFIFQYYREEENGRGNFPPRFSGLQFPNYSSELNVNALELDDSALYLCASSSGGPRANEQFFGPGTRLTVL.

The V gene is TRBV9, the J gene TRBJ2-1, with D perhaps TRBD1 or TRBD2 (6 bases each). V was clipped by 0 bases and J by 4 bases, with 11 bases between them. CDR1 is SGDLS and CDR2 is YYNGEE in the germline V gene. The CDR3 contains 15 residues. The DNA of the CDR3 is TGTGCCAGCAGCGTAGAAGGGGGGTGGTACAATGAGCAGTTCTTC. Amino acid sequence: CASSVEGGWYNEQFF.

The chain has TRBV10-3 and TRBJ1-2, with D possibly matching TRBD1 (6 bases). The CDR3 covers 14 residues. CDR1 and CDR2 from the germline V gene are ENHRY and SYGVKD. Deletions cut 5 bases from V and 3 bases from J, with 13 bases between. DNA of the CDR3: TGTGCCATCAGTTCAGGGGCAACTGACTATGGCTACACCTTC. Its protein product is CAISSGATDYGYTF.

The chain carries TRBV27 and TRBJ1-6; 8 bases are shared with TRBD1. Germline V gene lookup returns CDR1 MNHEY and CDR2 SMNVEV (reference sequence). After removal of 5 bases from V and 9 bases from J, the junction contained 6 bases not matched to a gene. The CDR3 extends over 14 amino acids. This CDR3 is CASSPDRVGSPLHF. DNA of the CDR3: TGTGCCAGCAGTCCGGACAGGGTCGGTTCACCCCTCCACTTT.